What follows describes a single T cell receptor beta chain. Its antigen is unknown. Per-base qualities were not stored, and no clone one base away is much larger. The sample originates from a study of immunodeficiency (dated by TCRdb to 2018 to 2020). Regarding the study in general: The repertoires were analyzed to search for VDJ recombination defects and oligoclonality. What the authors observed across the whole study: In the entropy comparisons of patients versus healthy controls, patients were shown as n=3 (open circles), and an effect on thymic development was only suggested as possible. Based on top-100 and total clonotype frequencies, severe oligoclonality was found in patient CD8+ T cells but not in patient CD4+ T cells. CD4+ T cell V-J pairing and productive entropy appeared similar between patients and controls.

Genomic DNA was isolated using the QIAamp DNA Blood Mini Kit and then sent out for immunoSEQ repertoire analysis. Using a standard quantity of genomic DNA template, multiplex PCR was run to amplify the CDR3 regions. The PCR products underwent sequencing on an Illumina platform. As for the original processing: Sequences were mapped to a reference, using V, D and J gene definitions from IMGT. To get rid of PCR and sequencing errors, closely related sequences were merged using a nearest-neighbor clustering algorithm. V, D and J usage was analyzed in productive unique and total sequences using ImmunoSEQ Analyzer tools and R version 3.6.1. TCRdb took over this immuneACCESS table, retaining in-frame rearrangements with V and J assigned. Such tables are incomplete; in checked studies, under half of the missing clones stem from an unresolved V gene, and the remainder is unexplained. That table is the source of V, J and clone size, and D and trimming were worked out from the DNA. Here the sample has about 2,500 clones; around nine tenths occur a single time. Clones ranked in the top ten supply around 19% of the sample.

Patients showed reduced numbers of naive CD4 T cells and, even more so, naive CD8 T cells, along with expanded effector memory subpopulations. Before TCR sequencing, CD3+CD4+ T cells were sorted out of fresh PBMCs. Between the V and J ends, shortened by 4 bases and 1 base respectively, the junction contains 10 bases. The germline V gene (reference sequence) supplies CDR1 MNHEY and CDR2 SMNVEV. From the cysteine up to the phenylalanine, the CDR3 has a length of 14 residues. The DNA shown is the 42-base CDR3, in frame from base 1. The chain was built from TRBV27 and TRBJ1-1; confidence is insufficient to name the D gene. What was sequenced was CD4+ T cells from blood. The clonotype originates from a woman under 30 with POLD1 deficiency. The CDR3: CASSWAAGNTEAFF. The bases are TGTGCCAGCAGTTGGGCGGCTGGGAACACTGAAGCTTTCTTT.